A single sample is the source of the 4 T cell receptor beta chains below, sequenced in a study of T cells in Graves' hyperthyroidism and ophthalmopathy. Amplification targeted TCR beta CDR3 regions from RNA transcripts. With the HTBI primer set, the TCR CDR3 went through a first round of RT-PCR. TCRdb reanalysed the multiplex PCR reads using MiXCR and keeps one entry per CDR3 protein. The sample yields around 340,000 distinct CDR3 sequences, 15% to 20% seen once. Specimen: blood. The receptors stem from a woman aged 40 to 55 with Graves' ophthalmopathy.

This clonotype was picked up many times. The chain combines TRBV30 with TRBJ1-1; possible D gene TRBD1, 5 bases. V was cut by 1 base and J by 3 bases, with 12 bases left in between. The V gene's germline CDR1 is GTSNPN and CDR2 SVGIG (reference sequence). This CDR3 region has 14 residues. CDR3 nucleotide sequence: TGTGCCTGGAGTGACCAGGGTTGGGACACTGAAGCTTTCTTT. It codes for CAWSDQGWDTEAFF.

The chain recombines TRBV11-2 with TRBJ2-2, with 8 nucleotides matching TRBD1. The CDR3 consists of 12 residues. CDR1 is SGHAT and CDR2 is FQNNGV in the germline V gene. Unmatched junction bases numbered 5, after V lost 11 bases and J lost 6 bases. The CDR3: CAGTGDAGELFF. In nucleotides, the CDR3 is TGTGCCGGGACAGGCGATGCCGGGGAGCTGTTTTTT.

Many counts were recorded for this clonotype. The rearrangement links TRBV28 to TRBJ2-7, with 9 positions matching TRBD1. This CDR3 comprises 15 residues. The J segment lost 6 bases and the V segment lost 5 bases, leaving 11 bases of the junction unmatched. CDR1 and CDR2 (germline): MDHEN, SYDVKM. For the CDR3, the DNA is TGTGCCAGCAGTCCAACCGTGGACAGGGGACGCGAGCAGTACTTC. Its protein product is CASSPTVDRGREQYF.

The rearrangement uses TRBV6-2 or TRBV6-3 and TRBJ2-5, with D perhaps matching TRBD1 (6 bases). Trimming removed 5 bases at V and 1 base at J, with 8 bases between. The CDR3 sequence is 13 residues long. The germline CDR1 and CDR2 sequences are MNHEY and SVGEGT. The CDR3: CASSGQFQETQYF. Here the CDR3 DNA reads TGTGCCAGCAGTGGACAGTTCCAAGAGACCCAGTACTTC.